This T cell receptor (beta chain) was found in a study of blood T cell repertoires in COVID-19. Overall study context: Researchers got acute and convalescent COVID-19 samples from the United States, Italy and Spain.

The authors' processing: Counts of nucleated cells, estimated from reference gene primer amplification, were obtained. Data came from immunoSEQ multiplex PCR; TCRdb stores just in-frame clones and leaves some out. Clone size and the V and J calls come from that table; the DNA yielded D and trimming. The sample has over 150,000 clones, roughly 78% seen once. CDR1 and CDR2 (germline): DFQATT, SNEGSKA (reference sequence). The CDR3 has 11 amino acids. V lost 5 bases and J lost 7, with 9 bases in between. The sequenced sample was peripheral blood. The rearrangement uses TRBV20-1 and TRBJ2-1; weak D call: TRBD1 (6 bases). This receptor was identified in an elderly man with acute or convalescent COVID-19. The CDR3 region has the DNA TGCAGTGCTGACAGGATTAATGAGCAGTTCTTC. Its protein product is CSADRINEQFF.